This paragraph covers one T cell receptor (beta chain) sequence. The target antigen is unknown. This CDR3 region has 14 residues. V lost 7 bases to trimming and J lost 7 bases; unmatched junction nucleotides: 7. From germline, CDR1 is MGHDK and CDR2 SYGVNS. The source of the sample is a study of post-analysis software for immune sequencing data. Study as a whole: Relapsing-remitting, secondary progressive and progressive-relapsing forms made up the multiple sclerosis disease courses.

Whole-study results and caveats: Patients showed TRBV5-6, TRBV5-1 and TRBV20-1 among four to six TRBV segments more frequent than in controls. Significantly lower normalized Chao1 diversity was found in patients with multiple sclerosis relative to controls. Samples from a shared batch, those prepared together, strongly co-clustered by F measure.

Unique molecular identifiers featured in each of the TCR beta cDNA libraries. Input amounts of 1 to 10 million T cells were used. These gave around 500,000 cDNA molecules, so each molecule approximated one T cell. TCRdb re-called the PCR reads with MiXCR, one entry per CDR3 protein. Of roughly 870,000 distinct CDR3 sequences listed, about 57% were seen once; the top ten hold roughly 4.4%. The gene calls are TRBV25-1 and TRBJ2-5; TRBD1 aligns across 12 bases. Source material: blood. The sequence was obtained from a girl aged 5 to 17 with multiple sclerosis. As DNA, the CDR3 is TGTGCCAGCAACCCGGGACAGGGGGCACGGACCCAGTACTTC. As protein: CASNPGQGARTQYF.